The 27 T cell receptor beta chains listed next were all sequenced from one sample in a study of T cell repertoires in cytomegalovirus infection. These receptors' antigens are unknown. TCRdb reprocessed the reads via MiXCR and lists one record per CDR3 protein. The top ten hold roughly 50% of the sample, which has fewer than 650,000 distinct CDR3 sequences, approximately 40% seen once. The specimen was cultured PBMCs, collected from culture after CMV antigen stimulation. The receptors were gathered from a human donor in good health (CMV status not recorded). Some clones in this sample may be carry-over from other donors' samples.

This clonotype was seen a few times. The chain uses TRBV7-6 and TRBJ2-1, with TRBD2 as a possible D gene (5 bases). CDR1 is SGHVS and CDR2 is FNYEAQ in the germline V gene. The CDR3 spans 13 residues. Trimming left V 4 bases short and J 6 bases short, with 10 bases between. The CDR3: CASSSDWGNEQFF. CDR3 coding DNA: TGTGCCAGCAGCTCGGACTGGGGCAATGAGCAGTTCTTC.

This clonotype occurred a few times. The chain links TRBV7-9 to TRBJ2-1; 9 bases are a match to TRBD1. Germline V gene data show CDR1 as SEHNR and CDR2 as FQNEAQ (reference sequence). The CDR3 runs 17 residues. V lost 5 bases and J lost 9; bases outside the gene matches: 17. Here the CDR3 DNA reads TGTGCCAGCAGCCTCGGACCCGGACAGGGGCCTACAACTGAGCAGTTCTTC. Its translation is CASSLGPGQGPTTEQFF. Full variable domain (remainder filled in from reference TRBV7-9 and TRBJ2-1): DTGVSQNPRHKITKRGQNVTFRCDPISEHNRLYWYRQTLGQGPEFLTYFQNEAQLEKSRLLSDRFSAERPKGSFSTLEIQRTEQGDSAMYLCASSLGPGQGPTTEQFFGPGTRLTVL.

The rearrangement links TRBV9 to TRBJ1-2, with D maybe TRBD1 (6 bases). Between the trimmed V and J ends, which lost 4 bases and 5 bases, there was a span of 21 bases. This CDR3 comprises 16 residues. Looked up from germline, CDR1 is SGDLS and CDR2 is YYNGEE. The CDR3 protein is CASSPYPATGSYGYTF. In DNA, the CDR3 is TGTGCCAGCAGCCCGTACCCAGCGACAGGAAGTTATGGCTACACCTTC.

V and J are TRBV7-2 and TRBJ2-1; maybe TRBD1 (6 bases). From germline, CDR1 is SGHTA and CDR2 FQGNSA. This CDR3 has 17 amino acids. Trimming cost V 1 base and J 10 bases, with 23 bases left between them. This CDR3 is CASSLGYRDFSTSEQFF. The CDR3 bases are TGTGCCAGCAGCTTAGGGTACAGGGATTTTTCCACAAGCGAGCAGTTCTTC.

The rearrangement joins TRBV7-2 to TRBJ2-1; D is unclear. CDR3 size: 13 residues. The germline V and J ends were trimmed by 4 bases and 13 bases, with 17 bases remaining between them. In germline, CDR1 is SGHTA, CDR2 FQGNSA. DNA for the CDR3: TGTGCCAGCAGCTCCTTAAGACGCTCGGAACAGTTCTTC. Its protein is CASSSLRRSEQFF.

This rearrangement joins TRBV6-2 or TRBV6-3 to TRBJ2-1, with TRBD2 matching 9 bases. Losses at the gene ends were 6 bases for V and 10 bases for J; bases not matched to a gene: 7. This CDR3 region has 13 residues. CDR1 is MNHEY and CDR2 is SVGEGT in the germline V gene. The chain's CDR3 is CASRVSGRNEQFF. The CDR3 DNA sequence: TGTGCCAGCAGGGTTAGCGGGAGAAACGAGCAGTTCTTC.

The rearrangement uses TRBV10-3 and TRBJ2-4; TRBD2 matches 9 bases. With 7 bases clipped from V and 0 bases from J, the junction kept 16 bases outside the gene matches. The CDR3 sequence is 19 residues long. From germline, CDR1 is ENHRY and CDR2 SYGVKD. CDR3 sequence (DNA): TGTGCCATCATACAACGTCGGCTAGCGGGGTTCTTAGCCAAAAACATTCAGTACTTC. This codes for CAIIQRRLAGFLAKNIQYF.

This clonotype was seen repeatedly, ten times or more. The rearrangement links TRBV7-2 to TRBJ2-7, with TRBD2 matching 9 bases. This CDR3 spans 18 amino acids. V lost 1 base, J lost 4 bases, and 14 bases stayed unmatched. The germline CDR1 and CDR2 sequences are SGHTA and FQGNSA. The CDR3 nucleotides read TGTGCCAGCAGCTTAGTGGGAGCCTCAGCGGGGGGCGGATACGAGCAGTACTTC. It is translated as CASSLVGASAGGGYEQYF. The full variable domain, completed using reference TRBV7-2 and TRBJ2-7, is GAGVSQSPSNKVTEKGKDVELRCDPISGHTALYWYRQSLGQGLEFLIYFQGNSAPDKSGLPSDRFSAERTGGSVSTLTIQRTQQEDSAVYLCASSLVGASAGGGYEQYFGPGTRLTVT.

The J gene is TRBJ2-5, the V gene TRBV20-1; D remains ambiguous. CDR1 and CDR2 (germline): DFQATT, SNEGSKA (reference sequence). CDR3 size: 11 residues. Between the trimmed V and J ends, which lost 0 bases and 5 bases, there was a span of 4 bases. In DNA form, the CDR3 reads TGCAGTGCTAGAGATGTGGAGACCCAGTACTTC. This gives the protein CSARDVETQYF.

This clonotype was observed a handful of times. V and J are TRBV2 and TRBJ2-4, with 11 bases aligning to TRBD2. The V gene's germline CDR1 is SNHLY and CDR2 FYNNEI. The V gene end was trimmed by 1 base and the J gene end by 8 bases; junction bases not matched to a gene: 10. CDR3 length: 17 amino acids. This chain's CDR3 is CASSEEGAASGRYIQYF. The CDR3 DNA reads TGTGCCAGCAGTGAAGAGGGCGCGGCTAGCGGGAGGTACATTCAGTACTTC.

This clonotype has just a few counts. J is TRBJ1-1 and V is TRBV11-2, with D maybe TRBD1 (5 bases). This CDR3 has 16 residues. The V and J ends lost 5 bases and 3 bases respectively, with 19 bases between them. CDR1 and CDR2 (germline): SGHAT, FQNNGV. CDR3 nucleotides: TGTGCCAGCAGCCTCCGGGCTCACGGGGCGTACACTGAAGCTTTCTTT. Translation gives CASSLRAHGAYTEAFF. Together with reference TRBV11-2 and TRBJ1-1, the CDR3 gives the full variable domain: EAGVAQSPRYKIIEKRQSVAFWCNPISGHATLYWYQQILGQGPKLLIQFQNNGVVDDSQLPKDRFSAERLKGVDSTLKIQPAKLEDSAVYLCASSLRAHGAYTEAFFGQGTRLTVV.

About this clonotype itself: A much bigger clone sits one base away, suggesting this may be a read error. The chain carries TRBV7-9 and TRBJ1-5; the match to TRBD1 covers 7 bases. Trimming cost V 1 base and J 8 bases; bases outside gene matches: 2. The length of the CDR3 is 13 residues. The germline V gene has CDR1 SEHNR and CDR2 FQNEAQ (reference sequence). Here the CDR3 DNA reads TGTGCCAGCAGCTTAGGACAGGGAAAGCCCCAGCATTTT. Residues: CASSLGQGKPQHF.

This sequence joins TRBV5-1 and TRBJ2-1; D unresolved. Germline lookup yields CDR1 SGHRS and CDR2 YFSETQ. The CDR3 sequence is 13 residues long. V was pared by 4 bases and J by 7 bases, with 12 bases between. The CDR3 reads CASSVLQVNEQFF. CDR3 nucleotides: TGCGCCAGCAGCGTCCTGCAGGTTAATGAGCAGTTCTTC.

This rearrangement joins TRBV2 to TRBJ2-1; possibly TRBD1 for D (5 bases). The germline gives CDR1 SNHLY, CDR2 FYNNEI. This CDR3 is 15 amino acids long. Between the trimmed V and J ends, which lost 7 bases and 3 bases, there was a span of 16 bases. The CDR3 region has the DNA TGTGCCAGCACGTTGGGGCCTTATCTCTACAATGAGCAGTTCTTC. Translating it yields CASTLGPYLYNEQFF.

The chain joins TRBV7-2 to TRBJ2-6, with 7 bases identical to TRBD1. CDR1 is SGHTA, CDR2 FQGNSA, per germline. This CDR3 comprises 18 residues. V lost 2 bases and J lost 0; bases outside the gene matches: 7. The CDR3 DNA reads as TGTGCCAGCAGCTTACGACAGGGAGAGAGCTCTGGGGCCAACGTCCTGACTTTC. It yields the protein CASSLRQGESSGANVLTF.

This sequence joins TRBV10-3 and TRBJ1-2; D gene ambiguous. Germline V CDR1 and CDR2: ENHRY, SYGVKD. With 2 bases removed from V and 3 bases from J, the gap between germline ends came to 10 bases. The CDR3 contains 14 residues. CDR3 region: CAISEGIQDYGYTF. The CDR3 nucleotides read TGTGCCATCAGTGAGGGGATCCAGGACTATGGCTACACCTTC.

The chain combines TRBV29-1 with TRBJ1-2; the D gene is possibly TRBD1 (5 bases). Germline V lookup: CDR1 SQVTM, CDR2 ANQGSEA. The CDR3 loop spans 16 amino acids. V shed 5 bases and J shed 2 bases, with 21 bases lying between them. CDR3 in DNA: TGCAGCGTTCCGGGCCGTGGGGGGGGAAGCAACTATGGCTACACCTTC. This gives the protein CSVPGRGGGSNYGYTF.

The V gene is TRBV6-1, the J gene TRBJ1-2, with D perhaps matching TRBD1 (6 bases). This CDR3 region has 17 residues. Germline CDR1 reads MNHNS; CDR2 reads SASEGT. V lost 7 bases and J 7 bases, leaving 28 bases between the germline ends. The CDR3: CASNREPAGTPGVGYTF. CDR3 DNA sequence: TGTGCCAGCAATAGGGAACCCGCGGGGACACCAGGCGTTGGCTACACCTTC.

The chain uses TRBV19 and TRBJ1-2; tentative D call: TRBD1 (5 bases). The CDR3 has 14 residues. V shed 5 bases and J shed 4 bases, with 14 bases lying between them. The germline V gene encodes CDR1 LNHDA and CDR2 SQIVND (reference sequence). The CDR3 sequence: CASSSAPQGYGYTF. The CDR3 DNA reads TGTGCCAGTAGTTCCGCACCCCAGGGCTATGGCTACACCTTC.

The chain couples TRBV5-4 to TRBJ2-1, with 11 bases matching TRBD2. With 3 bases clipped from V and 0 bases from J, the junction kept 11 bases outside the gene matches. Germline-derived CDR1 and CDR2 are SGHNT and YYREEE (reference sequence). The CDR3 spans 19 residues. CDR3 nucleotides: TGTGCCAGCAGCTCGCCAAAGACTAGCGGGGAGAGCTCCTACAATGAGCAGTTCTTC. Residues: CASSSPKTSGESSYNEQFF.

There are many counts of this clonotype. The chain recombines TRBV7-8 with TRBJ2-1; 11 nucleotides line up with TRBD1. CDR1 and CDR2 from the germline V gene are SGHVS and FQNEAQ. The CDR3 sequence is 15 residues long. Trimming at V came to 7 bases and at J to 7 bases, leaving 9 bases not matched to a gene. The DNA for the CDR3 is TGTGCCAGCACCTCTCTCGGGACAGGGGGTAATGAGCAGTTCTTC. Its translation: CASTSLGTGGNEQFF.

CDR3 DNA sequence: TGTGCCAGCTCACCGCTGGAAAGGGAGACCCAGTACTTC. This gives the protein CASSPLERETQYF. This sequence joins TRBV18 and TRBJ2-5, with no clear D. The germline V and J ends were trimmed by 3 bases and 5 bases, with 10 bases remaining between them. CDR1 KGHSH and CDR2 LQKENI come from the germline V gene. The CDR3 loop spans 13 amino acids.

The chain employs TRBV7-4 and TRBJ2-7, with 7 bases matching TRBD1. This CDR3 is built from 12 residues. The trim removed 10 bases at V and 2 bases at J, leaving 5 bases unmatched. Germline values: CDR1 SGHVT, CDR2 SQSDAQ. The CDR3 sequence is CATRQGPYEQYF. The CDR3 DNA is TGTGCCACACGACAGGGTCCCTACGAGCAGTACTTC.

This chain links TRBV5-1 with TRBJ1-4, with TRBD1 matching over 7 bases. CDR1 and CDR2 (germline): SGHRS, YFSETQ. This CDR3 spans 14 amino acids. The trim removed 2 bases at V and 7 bases at J, leaving 5 bases unmatched. CDR3: CASSFRDSTEKLFF. CDR3 DNA: TGCGCCAGCAGCTTCCGGGACAGCACTGAAAAACTGTTTTTT. Using reference TRBV5-1 and TRBJ1-4 for the parts outside the CDR3, the full variable domain is KAGVTQTPRYLIKTRGQQVTLSCSPISGHRSVSWYQQTPGQGLQFLFEYFSETQRNKGNFPGRFSGRQFSNSRSEMNVSTLELGDSALYLCASSFRDSTEKLFFGSGTQLSVL.

Comment on this clonotype: An end of the junction differs from the germline gene, which may be a read error. This chain joins TRBV4-1 and TRBJ2-2; the D gene is possibly TRBD1 (5 bases). The CDR3 contains 16 residues. Germline CDR1 and CDR2: MGHRA and YSYEKL. The CDR3: CASSLLTGPMAGELFF. The CDR3 nucleotides are TGTGCCAGCAGCCTCCTCACAGGTCCTATGGCCGGGGAGCTGTTTTTT.

The chain combines TRBV7-2 with TRBJ2-3; D might be TRBD1 (5 bases). Between the trimmed V and J ends, which lost 1 base and 0 bases, there was a span of 8 bases. The germline CDR1 and CDR2 sequences are SGHTA and FQGNSA. The CDR3 spans 15 residues. The CDR3 loop reads CASSLVRESTDTQYF. CDR3 sequence (DNA): TGTGCCAGCAGCTTAGTCAGGGAAAGCACAGATACGCAGTATTTT.

This clonotype has just one count. The chain combines TRBV6-5 with TRBJ2-7; 9 bases align to TRBD1. The germline V gene has CDR1 MNHEY and CDR2 SVGAGI. The CDR3 runs 15 residues. Trimming took 5 bases from V and 0 from J; bases not matched to a gene: 5. The CDR3 spells CASSRTQGASYEQYF. The CDR3 DNA follows: TGTGCCAGCAGTCGCACACAGGGGGCCTCCTACGAGCAGTACTTC.